This T cell receptor (beta chain) was documented in a study of cytomegalovirus exposure and HLA in healthy donors. On the study more broadly: Of all 400 or so donors who were genotyped, roughly 81% belonged to the Caucasian-associated ancestry cluster. General study points: When analyzed later, a missense DCLRE1C variant was found to be linked to TCR beta V- and J-gene trimming.

The PCR was carried out with 60 Vbeta primers and 13 Jbeta primers. Profiled with immunoSEQ multiplex PCR; TCRdb holds only in-frame clones, not every one. The data hold some 110,000 clones, with roughly two thirds observed a single time. The CDR3 contains 15 residues. Germline lookup yields CDR1 SGHAT and CDR2 FQDESV (reference sequence). Trimming stripped 5 bases from V and 2 bases from J, with 15 bases between. On this clone itself: Its antigen is not identified.

The source of this sequence is a man aged 30 to 45 in good health and CMV-seronegative. Sequencing input: PBMCs. The chain has TRBV11-1 and TRBJ2-5, with a weak D call TRBD2 (6 bases). The CDR3 loop is CASSRTTGTQETQYF. The CDR3 region has the DNA TGTGCCAGCAGCCGAACAACCGGGACTCAAGAGACCCAGTACTTC.